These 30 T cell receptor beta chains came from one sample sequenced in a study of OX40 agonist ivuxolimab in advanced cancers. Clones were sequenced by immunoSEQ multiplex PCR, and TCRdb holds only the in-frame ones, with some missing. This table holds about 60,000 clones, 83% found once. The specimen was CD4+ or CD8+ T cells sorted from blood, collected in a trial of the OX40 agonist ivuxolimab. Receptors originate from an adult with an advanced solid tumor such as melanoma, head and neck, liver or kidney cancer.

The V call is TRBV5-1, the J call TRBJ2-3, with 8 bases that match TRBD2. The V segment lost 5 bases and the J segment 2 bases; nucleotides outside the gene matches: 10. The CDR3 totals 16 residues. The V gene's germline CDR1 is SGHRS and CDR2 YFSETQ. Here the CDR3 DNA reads TGCGCCAGCAGGGGACTAGTTTGGGGGTCCACAGATACGCAGTATTTT. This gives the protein CASRGLVWGSTDTQYF.

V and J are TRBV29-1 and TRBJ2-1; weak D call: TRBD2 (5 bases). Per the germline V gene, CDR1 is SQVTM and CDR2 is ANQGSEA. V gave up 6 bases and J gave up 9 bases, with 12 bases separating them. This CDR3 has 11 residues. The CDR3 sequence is CSVGEYGEQFF. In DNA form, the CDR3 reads TGCAGCGTGGGAGAATACGGTGAGCAGTTCTTC.

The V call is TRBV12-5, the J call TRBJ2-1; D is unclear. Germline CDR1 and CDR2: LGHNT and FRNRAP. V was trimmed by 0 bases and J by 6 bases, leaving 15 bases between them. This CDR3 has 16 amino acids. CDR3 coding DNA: TGTGCTAGTGGTTTGGTACGGGCAGGCAGCTTCAATGAGCAGTTCTTC. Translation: CASGLVRAGSFNEQFF.

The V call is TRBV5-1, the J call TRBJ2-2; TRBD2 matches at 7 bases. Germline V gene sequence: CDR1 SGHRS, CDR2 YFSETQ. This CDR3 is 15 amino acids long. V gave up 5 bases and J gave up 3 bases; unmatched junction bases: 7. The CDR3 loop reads CASRRYSGDTGELFF. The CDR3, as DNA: TGCGCCAGCAGAAGGTACAGCGGGGACACCGGGGAGCTGTTTTTT.

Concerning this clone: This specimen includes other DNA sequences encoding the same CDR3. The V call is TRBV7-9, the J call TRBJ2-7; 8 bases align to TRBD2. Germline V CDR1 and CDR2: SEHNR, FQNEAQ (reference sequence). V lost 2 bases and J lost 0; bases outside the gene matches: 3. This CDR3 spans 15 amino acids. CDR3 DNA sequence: TGTGCCAGCAGCTTAACTAGCGGCTACTCCTACGAGCAGTACTTC. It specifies CASSLTSGYSYEQYF.

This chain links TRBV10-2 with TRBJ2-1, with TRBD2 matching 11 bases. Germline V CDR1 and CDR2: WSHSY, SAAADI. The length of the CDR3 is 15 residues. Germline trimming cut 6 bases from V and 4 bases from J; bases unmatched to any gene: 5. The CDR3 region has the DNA TGCGCCAGCAGCCCGACTAGCGGGGAGTACAATGAGCAGTTCTTC. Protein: CASSPTSGEYNEQFF.

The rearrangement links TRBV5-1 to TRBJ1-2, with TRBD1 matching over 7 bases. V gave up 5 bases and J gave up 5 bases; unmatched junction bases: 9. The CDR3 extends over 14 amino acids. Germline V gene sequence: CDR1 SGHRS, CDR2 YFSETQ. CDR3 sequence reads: CASRMEGADYGYTF. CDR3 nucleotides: TGCGCCAGCAGGATGGAGGGGGCGGATTATGGCTACACCTTC.

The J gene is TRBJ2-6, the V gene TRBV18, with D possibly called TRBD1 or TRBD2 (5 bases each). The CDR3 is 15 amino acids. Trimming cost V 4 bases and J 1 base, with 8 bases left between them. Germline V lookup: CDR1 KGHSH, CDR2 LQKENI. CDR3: CASSLGRSGANVLTF. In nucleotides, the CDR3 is TGTGCCAGCTCACTGGGACGGTCTGGGGCCAACGTCCTGACTTTC. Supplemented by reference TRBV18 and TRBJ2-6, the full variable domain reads NAGVMQNPRHLVRRRGQEARLRCSPMKGHSHVYWYRQLPEEGLKFMVYLQKENIIDESGMPKERFSAEFPKEGPSILRIQQVVRGDSAAYFCASSLGRSGANVLTFGAGSRLTVL.

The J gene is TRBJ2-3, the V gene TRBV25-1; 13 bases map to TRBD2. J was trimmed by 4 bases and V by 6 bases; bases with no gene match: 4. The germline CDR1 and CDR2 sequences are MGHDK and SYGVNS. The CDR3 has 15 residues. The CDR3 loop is CASSRTSGRADTQYF. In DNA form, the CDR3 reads TGTGCCAGCAGCCGTACTAGCGGGAGGGCAGATACGCAGTATTTT.

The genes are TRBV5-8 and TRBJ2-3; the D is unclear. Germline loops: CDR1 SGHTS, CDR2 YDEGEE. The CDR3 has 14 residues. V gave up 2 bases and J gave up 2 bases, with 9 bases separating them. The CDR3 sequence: CASSFQDFTDTQYF. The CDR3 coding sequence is TGTGCCAGCAGCTTTCAGGATTTCACAGATACGCAGTATTTT.

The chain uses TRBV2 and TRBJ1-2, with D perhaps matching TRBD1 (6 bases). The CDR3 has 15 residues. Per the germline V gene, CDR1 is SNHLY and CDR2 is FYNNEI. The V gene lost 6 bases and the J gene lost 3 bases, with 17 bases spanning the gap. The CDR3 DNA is TGTGCCAGCAGCGACCTAGGGGGGTATGACTATGGCTACACCTTC. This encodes CASSDLGGYDYGYTF.

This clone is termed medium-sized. CDR3 sequence: CASRGAPSYEQYF. The CDR3 DNA reads as TGTGCCAGTAGGGGGGCCCCTTCCTACGAGCAGTACTTC. This chain connects TRBV19 to TRBJ2-7; tentative D call: TRBD1 (6 bases). The germline V and J ends were trimmed by 6 bases and 1 base, with 10 bases remaining between them. CDR1 and CDR2 (germline): LNHDA, SQIVND (reference sequence). CDR3 length: 13 residues.

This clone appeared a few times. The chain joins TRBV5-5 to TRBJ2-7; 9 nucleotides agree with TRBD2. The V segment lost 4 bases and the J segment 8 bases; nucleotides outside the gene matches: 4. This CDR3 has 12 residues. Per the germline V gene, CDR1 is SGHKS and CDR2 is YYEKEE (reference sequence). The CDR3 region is CASSESGGQQYF. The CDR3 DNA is TGTGCCAGCAGCGAGAGCGGGGGGCAGCAGTACTTC.

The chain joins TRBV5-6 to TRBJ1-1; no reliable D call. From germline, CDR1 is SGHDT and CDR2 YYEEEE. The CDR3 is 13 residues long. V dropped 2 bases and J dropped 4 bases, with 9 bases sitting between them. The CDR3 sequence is CASSLGFSTEAFF. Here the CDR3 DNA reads TGTGCCAGCAGCTTAGGGTTCAGCACTGAAGCTTTCTTT.

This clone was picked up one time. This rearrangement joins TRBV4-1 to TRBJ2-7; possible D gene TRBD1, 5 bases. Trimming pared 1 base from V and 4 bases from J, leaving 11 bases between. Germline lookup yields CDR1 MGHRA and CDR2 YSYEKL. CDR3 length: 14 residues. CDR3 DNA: TGCGCCAGCAGCCAAGGACAGAGTATTTACGAGCAGTACTTC. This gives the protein CASSQGQSIYEQYF.

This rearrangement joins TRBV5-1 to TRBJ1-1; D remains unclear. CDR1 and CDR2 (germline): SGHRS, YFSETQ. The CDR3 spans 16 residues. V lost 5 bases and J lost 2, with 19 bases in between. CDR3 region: CASSPQLQTSNTEAFF. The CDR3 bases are TGCGCCAGCAGTCCCCAACTACAAACAAGTAACACTGAAGCTTTCTTT.

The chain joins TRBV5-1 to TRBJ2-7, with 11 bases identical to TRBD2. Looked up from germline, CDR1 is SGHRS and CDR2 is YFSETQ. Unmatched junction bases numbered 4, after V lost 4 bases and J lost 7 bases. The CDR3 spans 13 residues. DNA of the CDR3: TGCGCCAGCAGCACCGGACTAGCGGGTGAGCAGTACTTC. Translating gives CASSTGLAGEQYF.

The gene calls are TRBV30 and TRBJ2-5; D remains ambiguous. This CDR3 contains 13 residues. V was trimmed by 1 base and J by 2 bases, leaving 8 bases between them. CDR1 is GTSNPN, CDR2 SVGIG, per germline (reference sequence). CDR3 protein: CAWSGSAQETQYF. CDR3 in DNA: TGTGCCTGGAGTGGGTCAGCACAAGAGACCCAGTACTTC.

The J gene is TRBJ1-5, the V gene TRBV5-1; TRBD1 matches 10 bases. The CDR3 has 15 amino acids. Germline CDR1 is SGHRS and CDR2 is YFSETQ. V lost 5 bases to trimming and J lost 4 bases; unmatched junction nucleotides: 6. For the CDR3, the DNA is TGCGCCAGCAGTCCCGGGACAGGGGTTAATCAGCCCCAGCATTTT. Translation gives CASSPGTGVNQPQHF.

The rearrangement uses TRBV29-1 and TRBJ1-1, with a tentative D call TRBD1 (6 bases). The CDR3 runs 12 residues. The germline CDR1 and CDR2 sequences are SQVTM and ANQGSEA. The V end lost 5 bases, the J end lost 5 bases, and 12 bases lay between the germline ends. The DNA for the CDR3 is TGCAGCGTTTCCACAGGGCGTACTGAAGCTTTCTTT. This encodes CSVSTGRTEAFF.

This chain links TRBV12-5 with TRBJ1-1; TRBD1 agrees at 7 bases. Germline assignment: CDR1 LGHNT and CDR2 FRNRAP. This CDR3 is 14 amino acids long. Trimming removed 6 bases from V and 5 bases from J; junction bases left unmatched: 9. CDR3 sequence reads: CASGPSRQGTEAFF. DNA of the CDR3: TGTGCTAGTGGCCCCTCCCGACAGGGAACTGAAGCTTTCTTT.

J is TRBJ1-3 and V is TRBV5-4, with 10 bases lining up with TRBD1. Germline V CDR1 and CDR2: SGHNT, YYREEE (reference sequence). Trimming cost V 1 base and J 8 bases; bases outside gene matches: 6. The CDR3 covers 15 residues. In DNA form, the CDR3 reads TGTGCCAGCAGCTTGCCGGGACAGGGGATGGACACCATATATTTT. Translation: CASSLPGQGMDTIYF.

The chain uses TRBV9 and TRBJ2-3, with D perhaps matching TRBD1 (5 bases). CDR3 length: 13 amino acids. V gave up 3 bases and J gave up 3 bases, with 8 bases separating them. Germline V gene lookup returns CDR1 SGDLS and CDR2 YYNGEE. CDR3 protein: CASSATVTDTQYF. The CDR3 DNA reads TGTGCCAGCAGCGCGACAGTGACAGATACGCAGTATTTT.

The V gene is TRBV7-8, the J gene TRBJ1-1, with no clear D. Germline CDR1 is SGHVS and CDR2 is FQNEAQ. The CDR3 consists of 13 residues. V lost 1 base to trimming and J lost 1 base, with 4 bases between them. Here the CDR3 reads CASSLGKNTEAFF. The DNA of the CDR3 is TGTGCCAGCAGCTTAGGCAAGAACACTGAAGCTTTCTTT.

This chain's CDR3 is CASSESYGTKTYF. CDR3 sequence (DNA): TGTGCCAGCAGTGAAAGCTACGGGACGAAGACGTACTTC. This chain connects TRBV6-4 to TRBJ2-4; D may correspond to TRBD1 or TRBD2 (5 bases each). V was trimmed by 3 bases and J by 15 bases, leaving 18 bases between them. The CDR3 has 13 residues. Germline CDR1 is MRHNA and CDR2 is SNTAGT.

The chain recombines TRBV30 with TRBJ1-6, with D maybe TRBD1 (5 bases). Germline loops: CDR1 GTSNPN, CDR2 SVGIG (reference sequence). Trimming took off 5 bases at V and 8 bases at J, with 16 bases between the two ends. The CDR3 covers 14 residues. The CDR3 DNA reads TGTGCCTGGTACCTCGTGGGGGAAGATTCACCCCTCCACTTT. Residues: CAWYLVGEDSPLHF.

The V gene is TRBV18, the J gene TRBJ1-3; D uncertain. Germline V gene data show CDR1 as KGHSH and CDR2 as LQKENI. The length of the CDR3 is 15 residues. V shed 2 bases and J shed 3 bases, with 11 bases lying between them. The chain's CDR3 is CASSPDSQRGNTIYF. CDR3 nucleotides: TGTGCCAGCTCACCAGATTCACAGCGTGGAAACACCATATATTTT.

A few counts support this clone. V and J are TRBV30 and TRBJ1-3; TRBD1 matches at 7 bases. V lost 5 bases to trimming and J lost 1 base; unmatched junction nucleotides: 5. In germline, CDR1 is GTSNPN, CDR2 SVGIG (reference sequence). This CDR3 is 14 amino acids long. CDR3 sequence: CAWPDRRSGNTIYF. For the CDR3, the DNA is TGTGCCTGGCCGGACAGGAGGTCTGGAAACACCATATATTTT. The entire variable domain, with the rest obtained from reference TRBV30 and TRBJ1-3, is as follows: SQTIHQWPATLVQPVGSPLSLECTVEGTSNPNLYWYRQAAGRGLQLLFYSVGIGQISSEVPQNLSASRPQDRQFILSSKKLLLSDSGFYLCAWPDRRSGNTIYFGEGSWLTVV.

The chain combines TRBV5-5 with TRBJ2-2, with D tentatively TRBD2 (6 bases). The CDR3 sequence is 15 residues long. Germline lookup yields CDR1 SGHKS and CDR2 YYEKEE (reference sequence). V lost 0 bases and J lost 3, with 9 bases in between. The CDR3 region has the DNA TGTGCCAGCAGCTTGGACGGGAGATACACCGGGGAGCTGTTTTTT. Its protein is CASSLDGRYTGELFF.

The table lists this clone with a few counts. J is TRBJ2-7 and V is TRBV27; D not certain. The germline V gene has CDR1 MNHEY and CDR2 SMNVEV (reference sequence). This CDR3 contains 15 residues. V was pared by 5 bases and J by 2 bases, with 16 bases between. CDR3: CASSLSFGATYEQYF. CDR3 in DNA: TGTGCCAGCAGTCTTTCTTTTGGCGCCACCTACGAGCAGTACTTC.